This T cell receptor (beta chain) was captured by sequencing in a study of identical twins. V shed 6 bases and J shed 3 bases, with 15 bases lying between them. This CDR3 is built from 15 residues. Germline V gene data show CDR1 as MNHEY and CDR2 as SMNVEV (reference sequence). This clonotype was detected many times. TCRdb reanalysed the 5' RACE reads using MiXCR and keeps one entry per CDR3 protein. Found here are hundreds of thousands of distinct CDR3 sequences, 7.5% of them singletons; the top ten hold 1.5% to 2.5%. These records were also assigned to another study, of yellow fever vaccine responses in identical twins.

V is TRBV27 and J is TRBJ2-1, with D possibly matching TRBD2 (6 bases). This receptor was obtained from a woman younger than 30 in good health. The sample comprised memory (CD45RO+) T cells sorted from blood. CDR3: CASRRGSAYYNEQFF. For the CDR3, the DNA is TGTGCCAGCAGGCGGGGCTCAGCGTACTACAATGAGCAGTTCTTC.